Shown below are 25 T cell receptor beta chains from a single sample sequenced in a study of CD4 and CD8 cells across lung adenocarcinoma regions. TCRdb independently ran MiXCR on the PCR reads; one entry per CDR3 protein. The sample has roughly 19,000 distinct CDR3 sequences; roughly half are singletons. Sequencing input: CD8+ T cells from the center of a lung tumor. The receptors shown here come from a female donor with lung adenocarcinoma. The CD4 and CD8 labels of this study may be unreliable.

The V call is TRBV6-1, the J call TRBJ2-1, with 8 bases identical to TRBD2. The CDR3 runs 15 residues. The V segment lost 2 bases and the J segment 9 bases; nucleotides outside the gene matches: 9. Germline V gene sequence: CDR1 MNHNS, CDR2 SASEGT. The CDR3 nucleotides are TGTGCCAGCAGTGAAAGGAGTGGCGGGAGGTCTGAGCAGTTCTTC. Encoded protein: CASSERSGGRSEQFF.

By sample share, this clonotype is medium-sized. The chain combines TRBV27 with TRBJ2-3; tentatively, D is TRBD2 (5 bases). Germline values: CDR1 MNHEY, CDR2 SMNVEV (reference sequence). This CDR3 is 14 amino acids long. V gave up 6 bases and J gave up 0 bases, with 10 bases separating them. The CDR3 protein is CASSSGSSTDTQYF. CDR3 DNA: TGTGCCAGCAGCTCGGGGTCTAGCACAGATACGCAGTATTTT.

This clonotype was observed a few times. The rearrangement uses TRBV6-1 and TRBJ2-7; D uncertain. The CDR3 has 12 amino acids. V was cut by 5 bases and J by 0 bases, with 5 bases left in between. Germline loops: CDR1 MNHNS, CDR2 SASEGT. CDR3 coding DNA: TGTGCCAGCAGTCAGATCTCCTACGAGCAGTACTTC. Translated, it gives CASSQISYEQYF.

This clonotype was counted between two and nine times. This chain links TRBV5-1 with TRBJ2-3, with TRBD1 identical over 9 bases. CDR1 is SGHRS and CDR2 is YFSETQ in the germline V gene. V trimming: 5 bases; J trimming: 1 base; junction bases outside the gene matches: 2. The CDR3 runs 14 residues. The CDR3 loop is CASRGQGGTDTQYF. CDR3 in DNA: TGCGCCAGCAGGGGACAGGGAGGCACAGATACGCAGTATTTT.

There are many counts of this clonotype. V usage is TRBV5-1 and J usage is TRBJ2-1; TRBD2 might be the D (6 bases). Germline values: CDR1 SGHRS, CDR2 YFSETQ. This CDR3 region has 16 residues. The V gene lost 1 base and the J gene lost 6 bases, with 17 bases spanning the gap. This CDR3 reads CASSLQSLGLINEQFF. The CDR3 DNA reads TGCGCCAGCAGCTTGCAGTCTTTGGGACTCATCAATGAGCAGTTCTTC.

This clonotype was counted a single time. A read error may produce the germline difference seen at one junction end. J is TRBJ2-3 and V is TRBV27; a possible D gene is TRBD2 (5 bases). Germline values: CDR1 MNHEY, CDR2 SMNVEV (reference sequence). The CDR3 contains 13 residues. This CDR3 reads CASSGRAEDTQYF. The CDR3 bases are TGTGCCAGCAGTGGACGAGCGGAGGATACGCAGTACTTT.

V gene TRBV6-2 or TRBV6-3 combines with J gene TRBJ2-3; D gene ambiguous. Trimming shortened V by 4 bases and J by 5 bases, and 13 bases separated the two germline ends. This CDR3 has 14 residues. The germline CDR1 and CDR2 sequences are MNHEY and SVGEGT. The CDR3 is CASSSDGVVDTQYF. The CDR3, as DNA: TGTGCCAGCAGTTCGGACGGAGTGGTAGATACGCAGTATTTT.

A note on this clonotype: Its ends do not fully match the called genes, so a read error is possible. V and J are TRBV6-5 and TRBJ2-1, with no clear D. CDR3 size: 14 residues. Germline V gene lookup returns CDR1 MNHEY and CDR2 SVGAGI. The CDR3, as DNA: TGTGCCAGCATTTACGACGTGACCTACAATGAGCAGTTCTTC. Protein sequence: CASIYDVTYNEQFF.

The chain is built from TRBV6-1 and TRBJ2-5, with D perhaps matching TRBD2 (5 bases). Germline CDR1 and CDR2: MNHNS and SASEGT. The CDR3 is made up of 14 amino acids. CDR3 residues: CAGSGDGGQETQYF. CDR3 DNA: TGTGCGGGCAGCGGCGACGGAGGCCAAGAGACCCAGTACTTC.

The rearrangement links TRBV25-1 to TRBJ2-1; 7 nucleotides align to TRBD1. The tail of the sequence fits TRBJ2-7 better, so the J call may be wrong. The CDR3 runs to 16 residues. The germline CDR1 and CDR2 sequences are MGHDK and SYGVNS. CDR3 loop: CASSENDREGSYEQYF. DNA of the CDR3: TGTGCCAGCAGTGAAAACGACAGGGAAGGATCCTACGAGCAGTACTTC.

This chain connects TRBV6-1 to TRBJ2-1, with D unclear. The assigned J gene may be wrong: the sequence end matches TRBJ2-5 better. CDR1 MNHNS and CDR2 SASEGT come from the germline V gene. The CDR3 is made up of 12 amino acids. The CDR3 loop is CASSFWQETQYF. Written as DNA, the CDR3 is TGTGCCAGCTCATTTTGGCAAGAGACCCAGTACTTC.

The gene calls are TRBV25-1 and TRBJ2-4, with D perhaps matching TRBD1 or TRBD2 (6 bases each). V dropped 2 bases and J dropped 8 bases, with 19 bases sitting between them. The CDR3 is 16 residues long. The germline gives CDR1 MGHDK, CDR2 SYGVNS. The DNA of the CDR3 is TGTGCCAGCAGTGAACGGGGGCTGTGTAGCACAGACATTCAGTACTTC. Residues: CASSERGLCSTDIQYF.

The gene calls are TRBV3-1 and TRBJ1-6; the D gene is possibly TRBD1 (6 bases). This CDR3 has 17 amino acids. Germline assignment: CDR1 LGHDT and CDR2 YNNKEL (reference sequence). V lost 4 bases to trimming and J lost 0 bases, with 13 bases between them. CDR3 protein: CASSPRQESSYNSPLHF. DNA for the CDR3: TGTGCCAGCAGCCCTCGACAGGAGAGCTCCTATAATTCACCCCTCCACTTT.

This clonotype rates as medium-sized. The J gene is TRBJ2-1, the V gene TRBV7-2; weak D call: TRBD2 (5 bases). The length of the CDR3 is 14 residues. CDR1 and CDR2 from the germline V gene are SGHTA and FQGNSA. The ends were cut back, 3 bases at V and 2 bases at J, with 8 bases in the middle. The DNA for the CDR3 is TGTGCCAGCAGCTTCGCGAGGGCCTACAATGAGCAGTTCTTC. Its protein product is CASSFARAYNEQFF.

This clonotype appeared many times. This chain connects TRBV6-1 to TRBJ2-1; 10 bases match TRBD1. The DNA matches TRBJ2-7 better at its end, which makes the J call doubtful. The CDR3 totals 17 residues. Germline CDR1 is MNHNS and CDR2 is SASEGT. CDR3 sequence reads: CASSGGQGFTWAYEQYF. The CDR3 nucleotides read TGTGCCAGCAGTGGGGGACAGGGGTTTACCTGGGCCTACGAGCAGTACTTC.

The J gene is TRBJ2-2, the V gene TRBV5-1; 7 bases map to TRBD2. Trimming cost V 1 base and J 5 bases; bases outside gene matches: 5. This CDR3 contains 15 residues. Germline assignment: CDR1 SGHRS and CDR2 YFSETQ. The CDR3 loop is CASSLTGGWTGELFF. CDR3 DNA sequence: TGCGCCAGCAGCTTGACGGGGGGATGGACCGGGGAGCTGTTTTTT.

This chain connects TRBV27 to TRBJ2-1; D possibly corresponds to TRBD2 (5 bases). The J call may be faulty, since TRBJ2-7 better matches the DNA end. CDR3 length: 14 residues. Looked up from germline, CDR1 is MNHEY and CDR2 is SMNVEV (reference sequence). The CDR3 sequence is CASSLERVGYEQYF. The CDR3 DNA sequence: TGTGCCAGCAGTTTGGAGAGGGTCGGCTACGAGCAGTACTTC.

This chain joins TRBV29-1 and TRBJ1-1; 7 bases are shared with TRBD1. Germline V gene lookup returns CDR1 SQVTM and CDR2 ANQGSEA. The CDR3 spans 14 residues. The V segment lost 4 bases and the J segment 3 bases; nucleotides outside the gene matches: 8. DNA for the CDR3: TGCAGCGTTGTCAAACAGGGGTGGGACACTGAAGCTTTCTTT. Its protein is CSVVKQGWDTEAFF.

The CDR3: CASKEQFSTDTQYF. CDR3 DNA: TGTGCCAGCAAAGAACAGTTTAGCACAGATACGCAGTATTTT. The rearrangement links TRBV6-1 to TRBJ2-3; the D is unclear. Trimming pared 7 bases from V and 0 bases from J, leaving 11 bases between. This CDR3 comprises 14 residues. Germline values: CDR1 MNHNS, CDR2 SASEGT.

This clonotype has just a few counts. The V call is TRBV11-2, the J call TRBJ2-7; D gene ambiguous. The ends were cut back, 0 bases at V and 2 bases at J, with 11 bases in the middle. Germline-derived CDR1 and CDR2 are SGHAT and FQNNGV. This CDR3 contains 15 residues. CDR3 bases: TGTGCCAGCAGCTTAGATAGCCCCAAAGCCTACGAGCAGTACTTC. This sequence encodes CASSLDSPKAYEQYF. Drawing the rest from reference TRBV11-2 and TRBJ2-7, the complete variable domain is EAGVAQSPRYKIIEKRQSVAFWCNPISGHATLYWYQQILGQGPKLLIQFQNNGVVDDSQLPKDRFSAERLKGVDSTLKIQPAKLEDSAVYLCASSLDSPKAYEQYFGPGTRLTVT.

This clonotype occurred many times. This chain joins TRBV6-1 and TRBJ1-2; D not certain. CDR1 MNHNS and CDR2 SASEGT come from the germline V gene. The CDR3 length is 12 residues. Trimming stripped 4 bases from V and 9 bases from J, with 12 bases between. As DNA, the CDR3 is TGTGCCAGCAGTGTAATAAGGGCTAGCTACACCTTC. Its protein is CASSVIRASYTF.

This clonotype was observed at least ten times. The gene calls are TRBV7-2 and TRBJ2-1; no definite D call. In germline, CDR1 is SGHTA, CDR2 FQGNSA. Trimming left V 1 base short and J 11 bases short, with 15 bases between. CDR3 length: 14 amino acids. The CDR3, as DNA: TGTGCCAGCAGCTTAGAGGACCCGCGGCCTCAGCAGTTCTTC. The encoded protein is CASSLEDPRPQQFF.

The CDR3 sequence is CASSLGTGYETQYF. The CDR3 DNA reads TGTGCCAGCAGCTTAGGAACAGGGTACGAGACCCAGTACTTC. The chain is built from TRBV7-6 and TRBJ2-5; D is perhaps TRBD1 (6 bases). The V gene's germline CDR1 is SGHVS and CDR2 FNYEAQ. The V end lost 1 base, the J end lost 5 bases, and 11 bases lay between the germline ends. This CDR3 spans 14 amino acids.

This clonotype occurred a few times. V gene TRBV4-2 combines with J gene TRBJ2-3; the D is unclear. The V end lost 6 bases, the J end lost 7 bases, and 11 bases lay between the germline ends. The CDR3 length is 12 residues. CDR1 and CDR2 (germline): LGHNA, YNFKEQ. CDR3 sequence: CASSPGSYTQYF. In DNA form, the CDR3 reads TGTGCCAGCAGTCCGGGCTCCTATACGCAGTATTTT.

A single count supports this clonotype. The chain couples TRBV27 to TRBJ1-2; TRBD1 matches at 7 bases. The germline V gene has CDR1 MNHEY and CDR2 SMNVEV (reference sequence). The V and J ends lost 1 base and 7 bases, in that order; junction bases with no gene match: 12. The CDR3 consists of 16 residues. The CDR3 region is CASSLFGTAPGGGYTF. Here the CDR3 DNA reads TGTGCCAGCAGTTTATTCGGGACAGCACCCGGGGGTGGCTACACCTTC.